The 10 T cell receptor beta chains reported below all come from one sample, sequenced in a study of cytomegalovirus exposure and HLA in healthy donors. A multiplex PCR was run with 60 Vbeta primers and 13 Jbeta primers. The method was immunoSEQ multiplex PCR; TCRdb's version includes in-frame clones alone and lacks a portion of them. The sample has some 77,000 clones; 80% are singletons. Material for sequencing was PBMCs. The receptors here all came from a woman aged 45 to 65 in good health and CMV-seropositive.

This clone is a singleton in its sample. The rearrangement uses TRBV7-9 and TRBJ2-3, with 9 bases matching TRBD2. V trimming: 6 bases; J trimming: 2 bases; junction bases outside the gene matches: 9. The CDR3 contains 16 residues. CDR1 and CDR2 (germline): SEHNR, FQNEAQ (reference sequence). CDR3 sequence: CASSYSGTSYTDTQYF. CDR3 in DNA: TGTGCCAGCAGTTACTCCGGGACTAGCTACACAGATACGCAGTATTTT.

The J gene is TRBJ2-6, the V gene TRBV7-6; D unresolved. CDR1 and CDR2 (germline): SGHVS, FNYEAQ. V lost 1 base to trimming and J lost 1 base, with 5 bases between them. This CDR3 is built from 15 residues. The CDR3 DNA is TGTGCCAGCAGCTTAGTAGCTTCTGGGGCCAACGTCCTGACTTTC. This encodes CASSLVASGANVLTF.

The chain is built from TRBV6-5 and TRBJ1-2, with 9 nucleotides matching TRBD1. The CDR3 length is 14 residues. CDR1 and CDR2 (germline): MNHEY, SVGAGI. The V and J ends lost 2 bases and 9 bases, in that order; junction bases with no gene match: 7. The CDR3 DNA reads TGTGCCAGCAGTTACCGTAGGACAGGGGACAGCTACACCTTC. It specifies CASSYRRTGDSYTF.

V usage is TRBV11-1 and J usage is TRBJ2-2; 9 nucleotides align to TRBD2. V lost 5 bases and J lost 3; bases outside the gene matches: 4. CDR3 length: 15 residues. Germline CDR1 and CDR2: SGHAT and FQDESV (reference sequence). For the CDR3, the DNA is TGTGCCAGCAGCCTCGGGACTAGCTACACCGGGGAGCTGTTTTTT. Residues: CASSLGTSYTGELFF. Full variable domain (rest looked up from reference TRBV11-1 and TRBJ2-2): EAEVAQSPRYKITEKSQAVAFWCDPISGHATLYWYRQILGQGPELLVQFQDESVVDDSQLPKDRFSAERLKGVDSTLKIQPAELGDSAMYLCASSLGTSYTGELFFGEGSRLTVL.

The chain uses TRBV9 and TRBJ2-5, with 10 bases that match TRBD1. Matching the DNA end better, TRBJ2-7 makes the J call doubtful. The CDR3 runs to 15 residues. CDR1 SGDLS and CDR2 YYNGEE come from the germline V gene. CDR3 sequence: CASSVGTGGTYEQYF. The CDR3 coding sequence is TGTGCCAGCAGCGTAGGGACAGGGGGAACCTACGAGCAGTACTTC.

The rearrangement links TRBV28 to TRBJ1-2; D remains ambiguous. The CDR3 contains 13 residues. Germline assignment: CDR1 MDHEN and CDR2 SYDVKM. V dropped 6 bases and J dropped 6 bases, with 14 bases sitting between them. This CDR3 reads CASSPGSLDGYTF. The DNA for the CDR3 is TGTGCCAGCAGCCCGGGATCGTTGGATGGCTACACCTTC.

This chain joins TRBV19 and TRBJ1-5; 9 nucleotides agree with TRBD1. The CDR3 runs 15 residues. CDR1 and CDR2 (germline): LNHDA, SQIVND (reference sequence). Unmatched junction bases numbered 10, after V lost 6 bases and J lost 7 bases. CDR3 coding DNA: TGTGCCAGTAGCACCATACCGGGACAGGGACAGCCCCAGCATTTT. Translated, it gives CASSTIPGQGQPQHF. Based on the CDR3 plus reference TRBV19 and TRBJ1-5, the full variable domain is DGGITQSPKYLFRKEGQNVTLSCEQNLNHDAMYWYRQDPGQGLRLIYYSQIVNDFQKGDIAEGYSVSREKKESFPLTVTSAQKNPTAFYLCASSTIPGQGQPQHFGDGTRLSIL.

The chain couples TRBV2 to TRBJ2-2; tentative D call: TRBD2 (6 bases). CDR3 length: 16 amino acids. Trimming removed 4 bases at V and 4 bases at J, with 16 bases between. Germline values: CDR1 SNHLY, CDR2 FYNNEI. The CDR3 nucleotides read TGTGCCAGCAGTGGCCGGGCAGGCGGGACCACCGGGGAGCTGTTTTTT. Its protein product is CASSGRAGGTTGELFF.

This sequence joins TRBV2 and TRBJ2-3; possible D gene TRBD1, 5 bases. Per germline, CDR1 SNHLY and CDR2 FYNNEI. The CDR3 is 13 residues long. Trimming cost V 8 bases and J 2 bases, with 11 bases left between them. CDR3 DNA sequence: TGTGCCAGCCGTAGACAGACCACAGATACGCAGTATTTT. Translating it yields CASRRQTTDTQYF.

The J gene is TRBJ1-5, the V gene TRBV25-1; TRBD1 matches 7 bases. This CDR3 contains 16 residues. The V segment lost 6 bases and the J segment 1 base; nucleotides outside the gene matches: 9. Germline values: CDR1 MGHDK, CDR2 SYGVNS. The CDR3 DNA sequence: TGTGCCAGCAGCCGAACATCAGGGGGAAGCAATCAGCCCCAGCATTTT. Its translation: CASSRTSGGSNQPQHF. Looking up the rest from reference TRBV25-1 and TRBJ1-5 gives the full variable domain: EADIYQTPRYLVIGTGKKITLECSQTMGHDKMYWYQQDPGMELHLIHYSYGVNSTEKGDLSSESTVSRIRTEHFPLTLESARPSHTSQYLCASSRTSGGSNQPQHFGDGTRLSIL.